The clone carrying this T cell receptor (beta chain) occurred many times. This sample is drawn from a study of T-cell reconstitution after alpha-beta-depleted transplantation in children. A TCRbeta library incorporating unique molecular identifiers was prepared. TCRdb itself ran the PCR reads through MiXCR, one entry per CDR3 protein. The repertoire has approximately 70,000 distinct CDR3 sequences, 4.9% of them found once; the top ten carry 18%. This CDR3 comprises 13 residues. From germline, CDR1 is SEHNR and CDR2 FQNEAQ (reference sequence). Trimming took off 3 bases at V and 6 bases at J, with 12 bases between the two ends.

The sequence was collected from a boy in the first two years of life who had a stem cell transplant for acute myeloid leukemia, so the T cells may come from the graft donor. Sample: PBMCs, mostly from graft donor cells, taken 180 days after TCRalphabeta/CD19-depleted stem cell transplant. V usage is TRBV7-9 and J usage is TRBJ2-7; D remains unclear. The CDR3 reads CASSFDNHGEQYV. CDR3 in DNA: TGTGCCAGCAGCTTTGACAACCACGGCGAGCAGTACGTC.